The subject of this entry is one TCR beta chain. Using immunoSEQ multiplex PCR, the repertoire was profiled, and TCRdb retains in-frame clones only, with some absent. The table lists some 130,000 clones, under 85% of them singletons, with 15% to 20% in the top ten. This specimen comes from a study of blood T cell repertoires in COVID-19. The CDR3 is made up of 15 amino acids. The germline V gene encodes CDR1 LNHDA and CDR2 SQIVND (reference sequence). J gave up 5 bases and V 5 bases, and 6 bases lay outside the gene matches. Sequencing was carried out using PBMCs or T cells enriched from blood (not recorded which). This TCR derives from a man aged 25-40 years who had recovered from COVID-19. V gene TRBV19 combines with J gene TRBJ2-5, with TRBD1 matching over 12 bases. CDR3 sequence: CASSWGQGAKETQYF. Here the CDR3 DNA reads TGTGCCAGTAGTTGGGGACAGGGGGCGAAGGAGACCCAGTACTTC. Complete variable domain (other parts from reference TRBV19 and TRBJ2-5): DGGITQSPKYLFRKEGQNVTLSCEQNLNHDAMYWYRQDPGQGLRLIYYSQIVNDFQKGDIAEGYSVSREKKESFPLTVTSAQKNPTAFYLCASSWGQGAKETQYFGPGTRLLVL.